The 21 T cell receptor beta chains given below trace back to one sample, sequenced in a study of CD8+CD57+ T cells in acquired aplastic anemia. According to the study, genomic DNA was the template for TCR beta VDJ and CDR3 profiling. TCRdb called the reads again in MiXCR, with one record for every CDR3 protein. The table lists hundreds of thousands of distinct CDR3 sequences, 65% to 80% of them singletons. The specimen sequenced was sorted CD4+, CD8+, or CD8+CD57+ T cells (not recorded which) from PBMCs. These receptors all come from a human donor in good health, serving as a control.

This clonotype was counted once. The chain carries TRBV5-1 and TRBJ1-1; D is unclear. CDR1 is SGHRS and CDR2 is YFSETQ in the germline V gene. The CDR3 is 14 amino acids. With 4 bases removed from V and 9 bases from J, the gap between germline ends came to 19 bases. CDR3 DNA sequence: TGCGCCAGCAGCGGTTCTTTGGACGCGGGAAAAGCTTTCTTT. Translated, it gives CASSGSLDAGKAFF.

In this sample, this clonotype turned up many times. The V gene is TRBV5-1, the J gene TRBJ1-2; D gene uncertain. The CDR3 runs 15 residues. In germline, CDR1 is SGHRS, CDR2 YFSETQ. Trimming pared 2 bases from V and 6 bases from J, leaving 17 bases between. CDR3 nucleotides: TGCGCCAGCAGCTTCCGGCCTCTAGGCGATGATGGCTACACCTTC. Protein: CASSFRPLGDDGYTF.

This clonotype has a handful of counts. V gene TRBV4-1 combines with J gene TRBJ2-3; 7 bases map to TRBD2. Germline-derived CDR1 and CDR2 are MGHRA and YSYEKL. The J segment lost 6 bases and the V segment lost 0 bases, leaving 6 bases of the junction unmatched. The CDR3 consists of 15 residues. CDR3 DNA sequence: TGCGCCAGCAGCCAAGATCGACTAGCCGGGGATACGCAGTATTTT. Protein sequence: CASSQDRLAGDTQYF.

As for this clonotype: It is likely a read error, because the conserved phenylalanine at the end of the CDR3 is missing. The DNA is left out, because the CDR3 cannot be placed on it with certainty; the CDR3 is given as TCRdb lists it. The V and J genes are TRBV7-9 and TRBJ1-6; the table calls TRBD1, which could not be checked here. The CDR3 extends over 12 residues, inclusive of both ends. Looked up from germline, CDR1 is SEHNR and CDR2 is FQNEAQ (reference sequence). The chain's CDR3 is CASSYAGGLPTI.

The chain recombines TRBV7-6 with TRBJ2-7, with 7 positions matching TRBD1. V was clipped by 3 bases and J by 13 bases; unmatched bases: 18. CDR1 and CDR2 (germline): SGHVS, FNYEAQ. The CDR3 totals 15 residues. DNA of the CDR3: TGTGCCAGCAGCTTCAGACAGGGTATTGGCTACACCTTCTACTTC. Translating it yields CASSFRQGIGYTFYF. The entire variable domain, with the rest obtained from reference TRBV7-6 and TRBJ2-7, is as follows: GAGVSQSPRYKVTKRGQDVALRCDPISGHVSLYWYRQALGQGPEFLTYFNYEAQQDKSGLPNDRFSAERPEGSISTLTIQRTEQRDSAMYRCASSFRQGIGYTFYFGPGTRLTVT.

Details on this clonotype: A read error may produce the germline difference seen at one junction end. CDR3 DNA sequence: TGTGCCAGCAGCCTAGGTCCGAGGGACGTTGAAACCCTCTTT. Amino acid sequence: CASSLGPRDVETLF. The J gene is TRBJ1-1, the V gene TRBV7-2; D may be TRBD1 (5 bases). CDR3 length equals 14 residues. Germline loops: CDR1 SGHTA, CDR2 FQGNSA.

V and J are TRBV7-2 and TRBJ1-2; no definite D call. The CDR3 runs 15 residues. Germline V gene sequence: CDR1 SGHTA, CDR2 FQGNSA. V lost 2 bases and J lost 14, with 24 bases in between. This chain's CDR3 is CASSLIPNTGERFTF. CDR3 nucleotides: TGTGCCAGCAGCTTAATACCGAACACCGGGGAGCGGTTTACCTTC.

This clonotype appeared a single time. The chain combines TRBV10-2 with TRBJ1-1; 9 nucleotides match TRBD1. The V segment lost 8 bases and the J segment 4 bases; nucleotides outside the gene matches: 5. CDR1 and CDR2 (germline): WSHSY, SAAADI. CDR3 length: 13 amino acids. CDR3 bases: TGCGCCAGCCTTGGACAGGGGTCCACTGAAGCTTTCTTT. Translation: CASLGQGSTEAFF.

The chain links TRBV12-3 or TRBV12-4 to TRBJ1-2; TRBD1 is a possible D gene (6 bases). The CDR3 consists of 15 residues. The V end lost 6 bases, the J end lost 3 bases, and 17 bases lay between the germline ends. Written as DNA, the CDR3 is TGTGCCAGCAGAAGAGGCGTAACAGGGTACTATGGCTACACCTTC. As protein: CASRRGVTGYYGYTF.

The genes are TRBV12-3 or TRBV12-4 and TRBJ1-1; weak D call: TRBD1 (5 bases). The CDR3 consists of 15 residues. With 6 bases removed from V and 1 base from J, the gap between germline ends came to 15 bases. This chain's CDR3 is CASRESTQANTEAFF. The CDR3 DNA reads TGTGCCAGCAGGGAGTCGACACAGGCGAACACTGAAGCTTTCTTT.

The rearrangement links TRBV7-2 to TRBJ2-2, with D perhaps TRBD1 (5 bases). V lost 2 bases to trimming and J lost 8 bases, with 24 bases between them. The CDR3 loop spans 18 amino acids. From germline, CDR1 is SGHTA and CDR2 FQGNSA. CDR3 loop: CASSLIQAIEQDQGELFF. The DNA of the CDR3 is TGTGCCAGCAGCTTAATACAGGCAATAGAACAGGACCAGGGGGAGCTGTTTTTT. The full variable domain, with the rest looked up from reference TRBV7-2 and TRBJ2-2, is GAGVSQSPSNKVTEKGKDVELRCDPISGHTALYWYRQSLGQGLEFLIYFQGNSAPDKSGLPSDRFSAERTGGSVSTLTIQRTQQEDSAVYLCASSLIQAIEQDQGELFFGEGSRLTVL.

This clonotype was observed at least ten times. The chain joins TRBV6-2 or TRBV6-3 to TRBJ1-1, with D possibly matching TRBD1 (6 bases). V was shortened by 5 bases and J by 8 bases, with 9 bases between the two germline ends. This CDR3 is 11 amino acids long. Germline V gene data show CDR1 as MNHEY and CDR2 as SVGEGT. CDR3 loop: CASSNTGEAFF. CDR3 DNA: TGTGCCAGCAGTAACACAGGGGAAGCTTTCTTT.

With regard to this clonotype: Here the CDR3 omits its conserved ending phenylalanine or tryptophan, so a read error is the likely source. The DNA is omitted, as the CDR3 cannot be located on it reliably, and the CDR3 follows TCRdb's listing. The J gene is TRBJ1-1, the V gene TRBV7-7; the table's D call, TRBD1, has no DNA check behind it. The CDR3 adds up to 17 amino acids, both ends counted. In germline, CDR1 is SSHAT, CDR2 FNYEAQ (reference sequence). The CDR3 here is CASSASGQGFSPSILVI.

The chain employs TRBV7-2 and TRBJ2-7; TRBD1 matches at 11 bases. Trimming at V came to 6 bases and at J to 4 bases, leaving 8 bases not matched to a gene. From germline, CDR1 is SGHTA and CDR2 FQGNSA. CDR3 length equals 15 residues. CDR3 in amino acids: CASRGLGQGVYEQYF. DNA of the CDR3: TGTGCCAGCAGGGGATTGGGACAGGGGGTGTACGAGCAGTACTTC.

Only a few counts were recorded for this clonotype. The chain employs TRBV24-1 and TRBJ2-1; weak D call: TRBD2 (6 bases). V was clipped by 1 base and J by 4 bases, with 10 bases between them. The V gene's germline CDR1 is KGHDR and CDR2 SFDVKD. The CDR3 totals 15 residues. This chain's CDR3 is CATSDLKRGYNEQFF. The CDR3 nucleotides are TGTGCCACCAGTGATTTAAAACGGGGGTACAATGAGCAGTTCTTC.

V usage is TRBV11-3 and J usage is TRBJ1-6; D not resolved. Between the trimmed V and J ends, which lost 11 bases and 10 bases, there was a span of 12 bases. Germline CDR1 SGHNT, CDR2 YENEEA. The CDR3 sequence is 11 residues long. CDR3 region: CAVLGLSPLHF. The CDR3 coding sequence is TGTGCCGTGTTGGGCTTATCACCCCTCCACTTT.

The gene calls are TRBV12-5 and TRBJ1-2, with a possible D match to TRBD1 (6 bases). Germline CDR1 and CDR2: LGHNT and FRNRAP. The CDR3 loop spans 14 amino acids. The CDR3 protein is CASTPPDRNYGYTF. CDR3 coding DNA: TGTGCCAGCACCCCTCCCGACAGGAACTATGGCTACACCTTC.

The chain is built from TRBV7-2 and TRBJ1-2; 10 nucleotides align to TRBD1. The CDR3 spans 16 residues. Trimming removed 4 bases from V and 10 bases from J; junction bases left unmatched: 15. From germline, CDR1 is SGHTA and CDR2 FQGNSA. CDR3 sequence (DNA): TGTGCCAGCAGCTCACAAGGGACAGGGGCCGAAGCTTTCTACACCTTC. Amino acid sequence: CASSSQGTGAEAFYTF.

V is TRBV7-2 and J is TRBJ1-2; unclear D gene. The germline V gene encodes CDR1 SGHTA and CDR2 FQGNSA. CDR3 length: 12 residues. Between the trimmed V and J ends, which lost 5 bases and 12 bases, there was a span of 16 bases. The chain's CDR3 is CASSEYPGGNTF. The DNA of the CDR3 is TGTGCCAGCAGCGAATACCCTGGTGGAAACACCTTC. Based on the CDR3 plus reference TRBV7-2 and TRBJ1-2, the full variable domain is GAGVSQSPSNKVTEKGKDVELRCDPISGHTALYWYRQSLGQGLEFLIYFQGNSAPDKSGLPSDRFSAERTGGSVSTLTIQRTQQEDSAVYLCASSEYPGGNTFGSGTRLTVV.

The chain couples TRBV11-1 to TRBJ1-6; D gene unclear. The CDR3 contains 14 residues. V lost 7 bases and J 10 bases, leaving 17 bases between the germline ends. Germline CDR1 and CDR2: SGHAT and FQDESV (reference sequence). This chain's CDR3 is CASTFAAALSPLHF. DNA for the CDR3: TGTGCCAGCACCTTCGCGGCCGCCCTCTCACCCCTCCACTTT.

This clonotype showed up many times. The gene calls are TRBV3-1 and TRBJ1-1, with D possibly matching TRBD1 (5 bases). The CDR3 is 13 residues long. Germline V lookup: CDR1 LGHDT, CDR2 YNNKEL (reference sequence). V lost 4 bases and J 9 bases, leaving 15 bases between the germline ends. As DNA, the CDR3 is TGTGCCAGCAGCCCCCATGGGGCATCACAAGCTTTCTTT. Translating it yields CASSPHGASQAFF.